A single sample gave rise to the 2 T cell receptor beta chains below, sequenced in a study of CD8+ T cells in alopecia areata. Extracted RNA was reverse transcribed, and the resulting cDNA served as sequencing template. TCRdb keeps only in-frame clones here, not all; method: immunoSEQ multiplex PCR. Of 150,000 to 200,000 clones in the sample, around 60% were seen once. As to treatment: oral pan-JAK inhibitor, 5-10 mg twice daily. This material consisted of CD4+ T cells sorted from blood, taken at approximately week 49, from a patient treated with tofacitinib. The receptors here all came from a human donor with alopecia areata.

The gene calls are TRBV11-2 and TRBJ1-2; 12 positions match TRBD1. Germline CDR1 SGHAT, CDR2 FQNNGV. The trim removed 6 bases at V and 8 bases at J, leaving 10 bases unmatched. The CDR3 loop spans 15 amino acids. The CDR3 here is CASRHPGQGARGYTF. CDR3 nucleotide sequence: TGTGCCAGCAGGCACCCGGGACAGGGGGCGCGGGGCTACACCTTC.

The rearrangement joins TRBV5-1 to TRBJ2-5, with 10 bases aligning to TRBD1. CDR3 length: 17 residues. V lost 4 bases, J lost 0 bases, and 9 bases stayed unmatched. The V gene's germline CDR1 is SGHRS and CDR2 YFSETQ. The CDR3 region has the DNA TGCGCCAGCAGCGCGGGACAGGGGTTTTGGTACCAAGAGACCCAGTACTTC. Translation gives CASSAGQGFWYQETQYF. Looking up the rest from reference TRBV5-1 and TRBJ2-5 gives the full variable domain: KAGVTQTPRYLIKTRGQQVTLSCSPISGHRSVSWYQQTPGQGLQFLFEYFSETQRNKGNFPGRFSGRQFSNSRSEMNVSTLELGDSALYLCASSAGQGFWYQETQYFGPGTRLLVL.